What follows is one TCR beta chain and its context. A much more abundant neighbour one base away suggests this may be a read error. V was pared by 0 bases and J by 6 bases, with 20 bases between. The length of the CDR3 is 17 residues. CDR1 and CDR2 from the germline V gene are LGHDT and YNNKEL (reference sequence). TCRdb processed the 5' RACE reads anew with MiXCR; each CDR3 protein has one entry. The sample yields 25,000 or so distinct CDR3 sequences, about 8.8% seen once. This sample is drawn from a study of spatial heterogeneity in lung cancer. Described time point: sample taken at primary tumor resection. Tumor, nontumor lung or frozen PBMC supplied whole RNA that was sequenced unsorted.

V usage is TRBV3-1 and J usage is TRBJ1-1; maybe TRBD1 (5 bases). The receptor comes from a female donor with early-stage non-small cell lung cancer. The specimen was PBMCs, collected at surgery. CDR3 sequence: CASSQDRSQAGRAEAFF. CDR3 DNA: TGTGCCAGCAGCCAAGATCGCTCGCAGGCAGGGCGTGCTGAAGCTTTCTTT.